The TCR beta chain under discussion was sequenced for a study of blood T cell repertoires in COVID-19. In the authors' methods: Reference gene primer amplification gave nucleated cell count estimates. Produced via immunoSEQ multiplex PCR; TCRdb's table is partial and in-frame only. V, J and clone size are taken as reported in that table, and D and trimming were inferred from the DNA itself. The profile shows roughly 40,000 clones, over 75% of them singletons. The ends lost 1 base at V and 2 bases at J; junction bases unmatched: 6. The germline V gene encodes CDR1 SEHNR and CDR2 FQNEAQ (reference sequence). The CDR3 has 16 residues.

The gene calls are TRBV7-9 and TRBJ2-7; 9 positions agree with TRBD1. The sequenced sample consisted of peripheral blood. This clonotype was sampled from a human donor in a cohort sampled during active COVID-19. In nucleotides, the CDR3 is TGTGCCAGCAGCTTAGAAGGGACAGGGTCCCCCTACGAGCAGTACTTC. Protein: CASSLEGTGSPYEQYF.